The sequence of this TCR beta chain was determined in a study of cytomegalovirus exposure and HLA in healthy donors. The PCR employed 60 Vbeta primers together with 13 Jbeta primers. Sequencing used immunoSEQ multiplex PCR; TCRdb keeps in-frame clones, though not all of them. The table includes around 110,000 clones, roughly 80% detected once. Healthy bone marrow donors made up the donor group. Overall study findings and caveats: Reported performance of the classifier showed diagnosis of cytomegalovirus status with high specificity and sensitivity.

Germline lookup yields CDR1 MNHNY and CDR2 SVGAGI (reference sequence). With 4 bases clipped from V and 7 bases from J, the junction kept 1 base outside the gene matches. There are 13 residues in the CDR3. Comments on this clone: Its target is unknown.

The origin of this receptor is a man under 40 in good health and CMV-seropositive. Sequenced input: PBMCs. The chain employs TRBV6-6 and TRBJ1-4, with 9 bases lining up with TRBD1. CDR3 coding DNA: TGTGCCAGCAGTTGGGGACAGGGTGAAAAACTGTTTTTT. This codes for CASSWGQGEKLFF.